This entry lists 7 T cell receptor beta chains sequenced from one sample in a study of T cells in Graves' hyperthyroidism and ophthalmopathy. The investigators amplified TCR beta CDR3 regions from RNA transcripts. The primer set for the first-round RT-PCR of the TCR CDR3 was HTBI. A single record per CDR3 protein comes from TCRdb applying MiXCR to the multiplex PCR reads. Of around 490,000 distinct CDR3 sequences in the sample, less than 20% were seen once. The sample was blood. The receptors stem from a man between 35 and 55 years old with Graves' ophthalmopathy.

A few counts support this clonotype. The V call is TRBV5-1, the J call TRBJ2-1; D unclear. The CDR3 has 15 residues. V was cut by 5 bases and J by 0 bases, with 12 bases left in between. Germline-derived CDR1 and CDR2 are SGHRS and YFSETQ. This chain's CDR3 is CASRTSGNSYNEQFF. CDR3 nucleotide sequence: TGCGCCAGCAGGACGAGTGGCAACTCCTACAATGAGCAGTTCTTC.

Points on this clonotype: A much larger clone differs from this one at a single base, so this may be a read error. This chain links TRBV27 with TRBJ1-1; perhaps TRBD1 as D (5 bases). Germline-derived CDR1 and CDR2 are MNHEY and SMNVEV (reference sequence). This CDR3 comprises 16 residues. CDR3 DNA: TGTGCCAGCAGTCCACTAATACCGACAGTAAACACTGGAGCTTTCTTT. This translates into CASSPLIPTVNTGAFF.

The chain recombines TRBV10-2 with TRBJ2-1; D unresolved. This CDR3 comprises 15 residues. Germline CDR1 WSHSY, CDR2 SAAADI. V shed 2 bases and J shed 5 bases, with 13 bases lying between them. The DNA of the CDR3 is TGCGCCAGCAGTGAGGGCGTCGAATCCGACAATGAGCAGTTCTTC. Translated: CASSEGVESDNEQFF.

This chain joins TRBV29-1 and TRBJ1-1; D is perhaps TRBD1 (6 bases). V lost 4 bases and J lost 1, with 10 bases in between. Looked up from germline, CDR1 is SQVTM and CDR2 is ANQGSEA. The CDR3 is 13 amino acids. Here the CDR3 reads CSVGNRENTEAFF. CDR3 DNA sequence: TGCAGCGTTGGGAACAGGGAGAACACTGAAGCTTTCTTT.

This clonotype was detected only a few times. The rearrangement joins TRBV10-3 to TRBJ1-2, with a weak D call TRBD1 (5 bases). Looked up from germline, CDR1 is ENHRY and CDR2 is SYGVKD. The CDR3 is 16 residues long. V was pared by 3 bases and J by 0 bases, with 14 bases between. CDR3: CAISDIDRNPNYGYTF. For the CDR3, the DNA is TGTGCCATCAGTGACATCGACAGAAACCCTAACTATGGCTACACCTTC.

V usage is TRBV6-1 and J usage is TRBJ1-2; 10 bases fit TRBD1. CDR1 and CDR2 (germline): MNHNS, SASEGT. The CDR3 spans 15 residues. V was pared by 5 bases and J by 8 bases, with 11 bases of the junction left unmatched. The CDR3 coding sequence is TGTGCCAGCAGTTATAATTCCGGGACAGGGGACGGCTACACCTTC. Its protein product is CASSYNSGTGDGYTF.

This clonotype was counted ten times or more. V gene TRBV18 combines with J gene TRBJ2-1; 11 bases are a match to TRBD2. The CDR3 sequence is 14 residues long. Unmatched junction bases numbered 1, after V lost 9 bases and J lost 0 bases. CDR1 and CDR2 (germline): KGHSH, LQKENI. CDR3 nucleotide sequence: TGTGCCAGTACTAGCGGGAGCTCCTACAATGAGCAGTTCTTC. It is translated as CASTSGSSYNEQFF.